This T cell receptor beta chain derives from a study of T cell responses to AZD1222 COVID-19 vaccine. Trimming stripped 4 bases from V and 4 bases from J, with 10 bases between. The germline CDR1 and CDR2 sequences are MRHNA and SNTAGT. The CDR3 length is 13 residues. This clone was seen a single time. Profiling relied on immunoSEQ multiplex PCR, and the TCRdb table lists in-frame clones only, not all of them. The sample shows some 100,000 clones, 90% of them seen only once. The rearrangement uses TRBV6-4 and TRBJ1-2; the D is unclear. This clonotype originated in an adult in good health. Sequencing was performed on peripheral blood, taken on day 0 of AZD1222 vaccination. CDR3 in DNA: TGTGCCAGCAGTGCCGGTCCCCTCTATGGCTACACCTTC. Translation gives CASSAGPLYGYTF.